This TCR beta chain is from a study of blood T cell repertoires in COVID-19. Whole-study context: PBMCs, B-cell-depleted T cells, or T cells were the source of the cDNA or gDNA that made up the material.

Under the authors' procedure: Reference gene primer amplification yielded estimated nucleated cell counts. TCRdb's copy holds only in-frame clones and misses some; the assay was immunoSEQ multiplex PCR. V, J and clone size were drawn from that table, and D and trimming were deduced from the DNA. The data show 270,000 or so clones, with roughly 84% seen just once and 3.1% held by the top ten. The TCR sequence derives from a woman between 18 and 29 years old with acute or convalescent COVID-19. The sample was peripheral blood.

The CDR3 reads CASSHGTRWDEQYF. CDR3 coding DNA: TGTGCCAGCAGTCACGGGACTAGATGGGACGAGCAGTACTTC. The chain joins TRBV6-5 to TRBJ2-7; 8 bases line up with TRBD2. J gave up 5 bases and V 5 bases, and 8 bases lay outside the gene matches. Germline assignment: CDR1 MNHEY and CDR2 SVGAGI. The CDR3 is 14 amino acids.